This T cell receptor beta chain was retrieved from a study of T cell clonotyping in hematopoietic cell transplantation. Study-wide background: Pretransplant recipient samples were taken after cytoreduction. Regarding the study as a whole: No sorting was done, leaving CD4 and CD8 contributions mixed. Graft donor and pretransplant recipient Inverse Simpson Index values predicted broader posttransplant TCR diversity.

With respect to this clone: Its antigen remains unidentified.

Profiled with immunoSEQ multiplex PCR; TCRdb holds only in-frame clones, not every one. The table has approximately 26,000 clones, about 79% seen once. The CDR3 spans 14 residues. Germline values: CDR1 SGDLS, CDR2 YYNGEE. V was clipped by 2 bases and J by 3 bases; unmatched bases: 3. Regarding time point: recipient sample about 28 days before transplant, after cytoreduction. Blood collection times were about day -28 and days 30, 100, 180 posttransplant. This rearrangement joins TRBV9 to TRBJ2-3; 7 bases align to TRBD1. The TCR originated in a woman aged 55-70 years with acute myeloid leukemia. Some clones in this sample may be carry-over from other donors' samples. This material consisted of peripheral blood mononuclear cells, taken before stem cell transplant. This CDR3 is CASSVTGVTDTQYF. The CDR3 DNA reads TGTGCCAGCAGCGTCACAGGGGTTACAGATACGCAGTATTTT.